This T cell receptor beta chain originates from a study of blood T cell repertoires in COVID-19. Whole-study context: PBMCs, B-cell-depleted T cells, or T cells provided the cDNA or gDNA that made up the material.

The protocol was immunoSEQ multiplex PCR, while the TCRdb copy is restricted to in-frame clones and leaves out a portion. The data contain about 310,000 clones, about 89% of them singletons. The study drew participants aged about 18 to 95 years from about two dozen US areas. Germline lookup yields CDR1 SGHTA and CDR2 FQGNSA. The CDR3 loop spans 16 amino acids. V lost 5 bases to trimming and J lost 2 bases; unmatched junction nucleotides: 10. The specimen sequenced was PBMCs or T cells enriched from blood (not recorded which). The J gene is TRBJ2-3, the V gene TRBV7-2; TRBD2 aligns across 7 bases. This clonotype originated in a middle-aged woman who had recovered from COVID-19. The CDR3 region has the DNA TGTGCCAGCAGCCCCCTACGTGGGGACTACACAGATACGCAGTATTTT. It encodes CASSPLRGDYTDTQYF.